This TCR beta chain stems from a study of cytomegalovirus exposure and HLA in healthy donors. PCR amplification relied on 60 Vbeta primers (plus 13 Jbeta primers). Sequencing was performed with immunoSEQ multiplex PCR; in TCRdb, only in-frame clones are kept and a portion is missing. Found here are 100,000 to 150,000 clones, about 83% of them singletons; the top ten hold 3.6%. Germline V gives CDR1 SGHNT, CDR2 YYREEE (reference sequence). The CDR3 loop spans 15 amino acids. The V end lost 3 bases, the J end lost 4 bases, and 13 bases lay between the germline ends. The chain uses TRBV5-4 and TRBJ2-2; possible D gene TRBD1, 6 bases. Material: PBMCs. The clonotype comes from a woman aged 40 to 50 in good health and CMV-seropositive. The CDR3 spells CASSSGQVPTGELFF. CDR3 DNA: TGTGCCAGCAGCTCGGGACAAGTTCCCACCGGGGAGCTGTTTTTT.